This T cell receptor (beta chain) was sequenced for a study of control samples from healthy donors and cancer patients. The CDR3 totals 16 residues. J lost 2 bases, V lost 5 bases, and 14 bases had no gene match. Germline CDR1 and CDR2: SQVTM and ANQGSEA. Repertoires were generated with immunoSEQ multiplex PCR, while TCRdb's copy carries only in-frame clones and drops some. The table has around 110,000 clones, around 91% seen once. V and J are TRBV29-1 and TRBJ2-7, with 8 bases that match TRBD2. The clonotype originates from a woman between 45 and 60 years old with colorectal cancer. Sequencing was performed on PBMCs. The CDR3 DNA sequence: TGCAGCGTTCGAGGGGCAACTAGCGGAAACCCCTACGAGCAGTACTTC. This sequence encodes CSVRGATSGNPYEQYF.